The 20 T cell receptor beta chains presented below share a single source sample, sequenced in a study of tumor-infiltrating lymphocytes in primary liver carcinoma. Germline DNA was also extracted, with blood RNA taken from unsorted whole blood. The template, about 540 ng total RNA, yielded TCR beta cDNA made with a constant-region primer. TCR beta libraries came from three nested multiplex PCR rounds using slightly modified ARM-PCR. It was with TRBV1-TRBV30 forward primers and a C-beta reverse primer that the first two PCR rounds were run, at roughly 11 cycles each. TCRdb re-analysed the multiplex PCR reads in MiXCR, keeping a single row per CDR3 protein. The sample holds around 330,000 distinct CDR3 sequences, 65% seen once. The source material was peripheral blood. The receptor set was obtained from a man aged 40-49 years with primary liver carcinoma and hepatitis B virus infection.

A remark on this clonotype: This may come from a read error, since a much larger clone is one base off. This chain links TRBV4-1 with TRBJ2-2; D is uncertain. The CDR3 totals 16 residues. In germline, CDR1 is MGHRA, CDR2 YSYEKL. This CDR3 reads CASNQVDLTYTGELFF. For the CDR3, the DNA is TGCGCCAGCAACCAAGTCGACCTGACTTACACCGGGGAGCTGTTTTTT.

The J gene is TRBJ2-3, the V gene TRBV28; TRBD1 matches 9 bases. V lost 7 bases to trimming and J lost 6 bases; unmatched junction nucleotides: 8. Germline V gene data show CDR1 as MDHEN and CDR2 as SYDVKM. The CDR3 has 14 amino acids. CDR3 in DNA: TGTGCCAGCACCCCGGGACAGGGATTGGATACGCAGTATTTT. Protein: CASTPGQGLDTQYF.

As regards this clonotype: A much larger clone sits a single nucleotide away, making a read error possible. The chain carries TRBV4-3 and TRBJ2-7; D is unclear. The CDR3 contains 13 residues. CDR1 LGHNA and CDR2 YSLEER come from the germline V gene. Trimming shortened V by 0 bases and J by 6 bases, and 9 bases separated the two germline ends. CDR3 in amino acids: CASSQELGFEQYF. CDR3 nucleotide sequence: TGCGCCAGCAGCCAAGAGCTCGGGTTCGAGCAGTACTTC.

On this clonotype itself: At one end the junction does not follow the germline gene, possibly because of a read error. V usage is TRBV4-1 and J usage is TRBJ2-2; no definite D call. This CDR3 contains 15 residues. CDR1 is MGHRA, CDR2 YSYEKL, per germline. The CDR3 reads CASSHPDRATGELFF. For the CDR3, the DNA is TGCGCCAGTAGCCATCCCGACCGGGCTACCGGGGAGCTGTTTTTT.

Comments on this clonotype: A much larger clone differs from this one at a single base, so this may be a read error. The chain carries TRBV6-5 and TRBJ2-7, with D possibly TRBD1 on 6 matching bases. This CDR3 contains 14 residues. CDR1 is MNHEY, CDR2 SVGAGI, per germline. Written as DNA, the CDR3 is TGTGGCAGCAGCTCCGGGGACACCGCCTACGAGCAGTACTTC. Amino acid sequence: CGSSSGDTAYEQYF.

As concerns this clonotype: Germline is not matched at one junction end, which may reflect a read error. The rearrangement uses TRBV15 and TRBJ2-5; 7 nucleotides line up with TRBD2. Germline CDR1 is LNHNV and CDR2 is YYDKDF (reference sequence). The CDR3 extends over 16 amino acids. Here the CDR3 reads CATSRDLGGRGETLYF. The CDR3 DNA reads as TGTGCCACCAGCAGAGATCTGGGCGGGAGAGGCGAGACCCTGTACTTC.

As for this clonotype: Germline and junction disagree at one end, which may indicate a read error. The chain carries TRBV5-1 and TRBJ2-5; D might be TRBD2 (6 bases). Germline V gene lookup returns CDR1 SGHRS and CDR2 YFSETQ. This CDR3 region has 15 residues. This CDR3 reads CASSAALDTGETQCF. Here the CDR3 DNA reads TGCGCCAGCAGCGCTGCTTTGGACACGGGAGAGACCCAGTGCTTC.

This clonotype was seen only a few times. This sequence may be a read error, since a much larger clone differs from it by one base. This rearrangement joins TRBV6-1 to TRBJ1-1; a possible D gene is TRBD1 (5 bases). This CDR3 is 14 amino acids long. Trimming removed 4 bases from V and 6 bases from J, with 15 bases in between. Germline-derived CDR1 and CDR2 are MNHNS and SASEGT. The chain's CDR3 is CASSVRAKFPEAFF. The CDR3 bases are TGTGCCAGCAGTGTCAGGGCGAAATTCCCTGAAGCTTTCTTT.

About this clonotype itself: The conserved phenylalanine or tryptophan normally closing the CDR3 is absent here, so this likely arose from a read error. The chain uses TRBV7-9 and TRBJ2-5; 7 nucleotides match TRBD1. CDR1 and CDR2 from the germline V gene are SEHNR and FQNEAQ (reference sequence). With V trimmed by 5 bases and J by 1 base, 13 bases remained unmatched. This CDR3 contains 17 residues. CDR3 DNA: TGTGCCAGCAGCCGATGGCAGGGGGTGATACTCCAAGAGACCCAGTACTCC. Protein: CASSRWQGVILQETQYS.

Notes on this clonotype: The germline gene is not matched at one end of the junction; a read error may be the cause. The chain links TRBV5-1 to TRBJ1-1, with 8 bases aligning to TRBD1. Germline V gives CDR1 SGHRS, CDR2 YFSETQ. The CDR3 has 15 residues. CDR3 bases: TGCGCCAGCAGCTCTGGACAGGGTGCAAACACTGAAGCTTCCTTT. Its protein product is CASSSGQGANTEASF.

This clonotype was seen only once. A junction boundary mismatches the germline segment, possibly from a read error. Here the CDR3 DNA reads TGTGCCATCAGTGAGTCGGGACCCACCAGGGAGCTGTTTTTT. Translating it yields CAISESGPTRELFF. The rearrangement joins TRBV10-3 to TRBJ2-2; D could derive from TRBD1 or TRBD2 (5 bases each). The germline CDR1 and CDR2 sequences are ENHRY and SYGVKD. The CDR3 extends over 14 amino acids.

As to this clonotype: Germline is not matched at one junction end, which may reflect a read error. The chain is built from TRBV11-2 and TRBJ1-4; D possibly corresponds to TRBD1 (5 bases). Germline lookup yields CDR1 SGHAT and CDR2 FQNNGV. The CDR3 covers 15 residues. CDR3 bases: TGTGCCAGCACCTTATCGGGGCAGACTAATGAAAAACTGTTTTTC. This codes for CASTLSGQTNEKLFF.

This clonotype appeared a few times. The chain employs TRBV28 and TRBJ2-7; TRBD2 agrees at 7 bases. The CDR3 has 14 residues. Germline trimming cut 5 bases from V and 5 bases from J; bases unmatched to any gene: 9. Germline CDR1 reads MDHEN; CDR2 reads SYDVKM. CDR3 nucleotides: TGTGCCAGCAGTGGGGGGGGAGATTGGGACGAGCAGTACTTC. Protein sequence: CASSGGGDWDEQYF.

The chain carries TRBV7-9 and TRBJ2-7; 12 bases agree with TRBD2. The CDR3 has 16 residues. The V and J ends lost 5 bases and 0 bases, in that order; junction bases with no gene match: 5. Germline values: CDR1 SEHNR, CDR2 FQNEAQ (reference sequence). The CDR3 DNA reads as TGTGCCAGCAGCCCGCCTAGCGGGAGGGACTCCTACGAGCAGTACTTC. It encodes CASSPPSGRDSYEQYF.

Notes on this clonotype: Germline and junction disagree at one end, which may indicate a read error. CDR3 in amino acids: CDSSFEGPISAFF. The CDR3 DNA reads as TGTGACAGCAGCTTTGAAGGCCCAATTTCGGCTTTCTTT. The chain employs TRBV11-2 and TRBJ1-1; D unresolved. This CDR3 is built from 13 residues. Germline V gene data show CDR1 as SGHAT and CDR2 as FQNNGV.

The chain carries TRBV7-8 and TRBJ2-2, with D hard to call. CDR1 is SGHVS and CDR2 is FQNEAQ in the germline V gene. V was trimmed by 1 base and J by 4 bases, leaving 10 bases between them. The CDR3 totals 15 residues. CDR3 residues: CASSLDPTTTGELFF. The CDR3 nucleotides read TGTGCCAGCAGCTTAGACCCTACGACCACCGGGGAGCTGTTTTTT. Full variable domain (missing parts from reference TRBV7-8 and TRBJ2-2): GAGVSQSPRYKVAKRGQDVALRCDPISGHVSLFWYQQALGQGPEFLTYFQNEAQLDKSGLPSDRFFAERPEGSVSTLKIQRTQQEDSAVYLCASSLDPTTTGELFFGEGSRLTVL.

The chain has TRBV11-3 and TRBJ2-2, with D possibly matching TRBD1 (6 bases). The germline V gene has CDR1 SGHNT and CDR2 YENEEA. The CDR3 sequence is 15 residues long. V lost 4 bases, J lost 7 bases, and 16 bases lay in between. The CDR3, as DNA: TGTGCCAGCAGCTCTTCCTGGACAGAGGTCGGGGAGCTGTTTTTT. Its protein product is CASSSSWTEVGELFF.

For this clonotype: This may be a read error, as it is one base from a much larger clone. This chain connects TRBV4-3 to TRBJ1-6; D gene uncertain. Germline lookup yields CDR1 LGHNA and CDR2 YSLEER. The CDR3 totals 15 residues. The CDR3 bases are TGCGCCTGCAGCCAAGACGCCTTGGAGAATTCACCCCTCCACTTT. As protein: CACSQDALENSPLHF.

As concerns this clonotype: A junction boundary mismatches the germline segment, possibly from a read error. V gene TRBV11-2 combines with J gene TRBJ2-2, with D perhaps TRBD1 (5 bases). CDR3 size: 16 residues. Germline assignment: CDR1 SGHAT and CDR2 FQNNGV. CDR3 sequence: CTSSSDWGGTTGELFF. Written as DNA, the CDR3 is TGTACCAGCAGCTCAGATTGGGGCGGTACTACCGGGGAGCTGTTTTTT.

As to this clonotype: This may be a read error, as it is one base from a much larger clone. The chain combines TRBV6-5 with TRBJ1-4; maybe TRBD1 (5 bases). The CDR3 is 14 amino acids. Trimming took 6 bases from V and 3 from J, leaving 11 bases between them. Germline V gene sequence: CDR1 MNHEY, CDR2 SVGAGI. CDR3 sequence reads: CASRSTEANEKLFF. The CDR3, as DNA: TGTGCCAGCAGGTCGACAGAGGCTAATGAAAAACTGTTTTTT.